What follows are 3 T cell receptor beta chains derived from one specimen sequenced in a study of Graves' ophthalmopathy and Graves' hyperthyroidism. Amplification of TCR beta CDR3 regions used RNA transcripts. First-round RT-PCR used HTBI primers; second-round multiplex PCR followed. In TCRdb, the multiplex PCR reads were re-called with MiXCR into one record per CDR3 protein. The sample contains 500,000 to 700,000 distinct CDR3 sequences, 39% of which appear only once. Sequencing used peripheral blood or thyroid tissue (not recorded which). These receptors originate from an adult man with Graves' hyperthyroidism.

The chain joins TRBV2 to TRBJ2-5; D is possibly TRBD2 (6 bases). CDR3 size: 17 residues. Germline V gene lookup returns CDR1 SNHLY and CDR2 FYNNEI. Trimming took off 3 bases at V and 2 bases at J, with 19 bases between the two ends. The CDR3 loop reads CASSEYVHRGFQETQYF. Written as DNA, the CDR3 is TGTGCCAGCAGTGAGTACGTCCACCGGGGGTTTCAAGAGACCCAGTACTTC.

This clonotype was picked up many times. The chain uses TRBV19 and TRBJ2-7, with D unclear. V was pared by 4 bases and J by 7 bases, with 14 bases between. Germline loops: CDR1 LNHDA, CDR2 SQIVND (reference sequence). The CDR3 totals 13 residues. CDR3 protein: CASSTERRQEQYF. Written as DNA, the CDR3 is TGTGCCAGTAGTACTGAAAGGCGCCAGGAGCAGTACTTC.

This clonotype was recorded a few times. The chain joins TRBV12-3 or TRBV12-4 to TRBJ1-5; 7 bases match TRBD1. V lost 3 bases to trimming and J lost 6 bases; unmatched junction nucleotides: 20. CDR3 size: 19 residues. Written as DNA, the CDR3 is TGTGCCAGCAGTTTTGGGGTCGATCATGGGAGGGGGCGAGGTCAGCCCCAGCATTTT. This translates into CASSFGVDHGRGRGQPQHF.